These 27 T cell receptor beta chains were all obtained from the same sample, sequenced in a study of blood T cell repertoires in COVID-19 (dated by TCRdb to the early 2020s). Library method: the immunoSEQ multiplex PCR assay. TCRdb mirrors the immuneACCESS table, restricted to in-frame sequences. Some clones are absent from its copies; in checked studies, under half trace to an unresolved V gene, and the reason for the others is unknown. For this sample there are around 120,000 clones; about 85% appear just once. Under 13% of the sample lies in the top ten. The specimen sequenced was peripheral blood. All receptors derive from a man older than 75 with acute or convalescent COVID-19.

The J gene is TRBJ2-5, the V gene TRBV15; TRBD2 is a possible D gene (5 bases). Germline loops: CDR1 LNHNV, CDR2 YYDKDF (reference sequence). V was pared by 0 bases and J by 6 bases, with 17 bases between. The CDR3 consists of 16 residues. The chain's CDR3 is CATSRDRTGELQTQYF. CDR3 bases: TGTGCCACCAGCAGAGATAGAACTGGGGAGCTCCAGACCCAGTACTTC.

The chain couples TRBV25-1 to TRBJ2-5, with a weak D call TRBD1 (6 bases). From germline, CDR1 is MGHDK and CDR2 SYGVNS. V was pared by 9 bases and J by 3 bases, with 14 bases between. The CDR3 consists of 13 residues. This CDR3 is CARSRGEEETQYF. CDR3 bases: TGTGCCAGATCCAGGGGAGAGGAAGAGACCCAGTACTTC.

The CDR3 coding sequence is TGTGCCAGCAGGACAGGGCGCACTCAGCCCCAGCATTTT. This codes for CASRTGRTQPQHF. The chain combines TRBV18 with TRBJ1-5, with 8 bases that match TRBD1. The CDR3 consists of 13 residues. V lost 8 bases and J lost 6; bases outside the gene matches: 6. The germline CDR1 and CDR2 sequences are KGHSH and LQKENI.

This clone showed up just once. This chain uses TRBV7-9 with TRBJ2-4; 8 bases match TRBD1. From germline, CDR1 is SEHNR and CDR2 FQNEAQ (reference sequence). With V trimmed by 5 bases and J by 6 bases, 3 bases remained unmatched. The CDR3 runs 13 residues. DNA of the CDR3: TGTGCCAGCAGCCCAGGGGGCTCAAACATTCAGTACTTC. It yields the protein CASSPGGSNIQYF.

This rearrangement joins TRBV6-2 or TRBV6-3 to TRBJ1-1, with TRBD1 matching over 7 bases. Germline CDR1 is MNHEY and CDR2 is SVGEGT. The CDR3 loop spans 14 amino acids. V shed 0 bases and J 3 bases; nucleotides not matched to a gene: 1. The CDR3 DNA sequence: TGTGCCAGCAGTTACTCGACAGGGCACACTGAAGCTTTCTTT. It codes for CASSYSTGHTEAFF.

This clone was seen a handful of times. V is TRBV19 and J is TRBJ1-5; D might be TRBD1 (6 bases). The CDR3 is 15 residues long. CDR1 LNHDA and CDR2 SQIVND come from the germline V gene (reference sequence). Trimming cost V 3 bases and J 3 bases, with 12 bases left between them. The CDR3 reads CASSMTGLNNQPQHF. CDR3 in DNA: TGTGCCAGTAGTATGACAGGCCTGAACAATCAGCCCCAGCATTTT.

The J gene is TRBJ1-2, the V gene TRBV18, with TRBD1 matching 10 bases. The length of the CDR3 is 15 residues. V was clipped by 4 bases and J by 6 bases; unmatched bases: 8. Germline V gene lookup returns CDR1 KGHSH and CDR2 LQKENI. The CDR3 region is CASSRYGQGDHGYTF. The DNA for the CDR3 is TGTGCCAGCTCACGCTACGGACAGGGGGATCATGGCTACACCTTC. The full variable domain, completed using reference TRBV18 and TRBJ1-2, is NAGVMQNPRHLVRRRGQEARLRCSPMKGHSHVYWYRQLPEEGLKFMVYLQKENIIDESGMPKERFSAEFPKEGPSILRIQQVVRGDSAAYFCASSRYGQGDHGYTFGSGTRLTVV.

The gene calls are TRBV2 and TRBJ2-5; 7 nucleotides align to TRBD2. Germline V gene lookup returns CDR1 SNHLY and CDR2 FYNNEI. The CDR3 covers 17 residues. Trimming removed 1 base from V and 5 bases from J; junction bases left unmatched: 13. This CDR3 reads CASSEVSGTKSGETQYF. The CDR3 DNA reads as TGTGCCAGCAGTGAAGTCTCCGGGACTAAATCTGGCGAGACCCAGTACTTC.

The chain employs TRBV18 and TRBJ2-7, with 12 bases that match TRBD2. Germline assignment: CDR1 KGHSH and CDR2 LQKENI. This CDR3 is built from 15 residues. Germline trimming cut 3 bases from V and 2 bases from J; bases unmatched to any gene: 2. In DNA form, the CDR3 reads TGTGCCAGCTCACCGACTAGCGGGGGCACCTACGAGCAGTACTTC. This gives the protein CASSPTSGGTYEQYF.

CDR3 bases: TGTGCCAGCAGTTCTATTCTAAGCGGAACCCAAGAGACCCAGTACTTC. It specifies CASSSILSGTQETQYF. This sequence joins TRBV27 and TRBJ2-5, with TRBD2 as a possible D gene (5 bases). Germline V gene lookup returns CDR1 MNHEY and CDR2 SMNVEV (reference sequence). The CDR3 sequence is 16 residues long. Trimming left V 4 bases short and J 1 base short, with 16 bases between.

The rearrangement links TRBV19 to TRBJ1-4, with D possibly matching TRBD1 (6 bases). Germline values: CDR1 LNHDA, CDR2 SQIVND (reference sequence). The CDR3 runs 14 residues. Trimming removed 3 bases at V and 8 bases at J, with 13 bases between. The CDR3 sequence: CASSMGASGEKLFF. The CDR3 nucleotides read TGTGCCAGTAGTATGGGGGCCAGCGGAGAAAAACTGTTTTTT. Full variable domain (outside the CDR3, taken from reference TRBV19 and TRBJ1-4): DGGITQSPKYLFRKEGQNVTLSCEQNLNHDAMYWYRQDPGQGLRLIYYSQIVNDFQKGDIAEGYSVSREKKESFPLTVTSAQKNPTAFYLCASSMGASGEKLFFGSGTQLSVL.

The chain recombines TRBV6-2 or TRBV6-3 with TRBJ2-1; 7 bases line up with TRBD2. Germline CDR1 MNHEY, CDR2 SVGEGT. J gave up 11 bases and V 5 bases, and 12 bases lay outside the gene matches. This CDR3 has 14 residues. The CDR3 region is CASSPQSWSGKQFF. The CDR3 nucleotides read TGTGCCAGCAGTCCCCAAAGTTGGAGCGGGAAGCAGTTCTTC.

The chain links TRBV5-6 to TRBJ2-1; D not certain. CDR1 SGHDT and CDR2 YYEEEE come from the germline V gene. The CDR3 has 14 amino acids. V was pared by 0 bases and J by 0 bases, with 4 bases between. CDR3 loop: CASSLDSSYNEQFF. The CDR3 bases are TGTGCCAGCAGCTTGGATAGCTCCTACAATGAGCAGTTCTTC.

The chain combines TRBV5-1 with TRBJ1-2; 10 bases are a match to TRBD1. Per the germline V gene, CDR1 is SGHRS and CDR2 is YFSETQ. Germline trimming cut 4 bases from V and 5 bases from J; bases unmatched to any gene: 2. CDR3 size: 13 residues. CDR3 nucleotides: TGCGCCAGCAGCCGGGACAGGGGATATGGCTACACCTTC. This gives the protein CASSRDRGYGYTF. Filled out from reference TRBV5-1 and TRBJ1-2, the complete variable domain reads KAGVTQTPRYLIKTRGQQVTLSCSPISGHRSVSWYQQTPGQGLQFLFEYFSETQRNKGNFPGRFSGRQFSNSRSEMNVSTLELGDSALYLCASSRDRGYGYTFGSGTRLTVV.

This rearrangement joins TRBV5-1 to TRBJ2-2; 10 positions match TRBD1. The V segment lost 1 base and the J segment 5 bases; nucleotides outside the gene matches: 2. Germline loops: CDR1 SGHRS, CDR2 YFSETQ. The CDR3 sequence is 15 residues long. CDR3 amino acids: CASSLRTGGTGELFF. The DNA for the CDR3 is TGCGCCAGCAGCTTGCGGACAGGGGGGACCGGGGAGCTGTTTTTT.

V gene TRBV6-5 combines with J gene TRBJ1-3; 9 bases map to TRBD1. Per germline, CDR1 MNHEY and CDR2 SVGAGI. This CDR3 has 16 amino acids. Unmatched junction bases numbered 2, after V lost 2 bases and J lost 0 bases. The CDR3, as DNA: TGTGCCAGCAGTTACGGGACAGGGCTCTCTGGAAACACCATATATTTT. It encodes CASSYGTGLSGNTIYF.

Remarks on this clone: Other DNA sequences in the same sample also yield this CDR3. The gene calls are TRBV6-1 and TRBJ1-5; no clear D gene. V gave up 0 bases and J gave up 4 bases, with 10 bases separating them. This CDR3 spans 15 amino acids. Germline CDR1 reads MNHNS; CDR2 reads SASEGT. CDR3 sequence reads: CASSEASGGNQPQHF. The CDR3 nucleotides are TGTGCCAGCAGTGAAGCGAGCGGAGGGAATCAGCCCCAGCATTTT.

This clone is classed as medium-sized. The genes are TRBV6-2 or TRBV6-3 and TRBJ2-2; 11 bases fit TRBD1. The ends lost 5 bases at V and 6 bases at J; junction bases unmatched: 5. The germline V gene encodes CDR1 MNHEY and CDR2 SVGEGT. The CDR3 is made up of 15 amino acids. The CDR3 nucleotides are TGTGCCAGCAGTACCCGGGACAGGGGGGCCGGGGAGCTGTTTTTT. It yields the protein CASSTRDRGAGELFF.

The chain employs TRBV7-6 and TRBJ2-2; weak D call: TRBD1 (6 bases). Trimming removed 1 base from V and 0 bases from J, with 9 bases in between. In germline, CDR1 is SGHVS, CDR2 FNYEAQ. This CDR3 is built from 16 residues. CDR3 loop: CASSLGGHSNTGELFF. CDR3 in DNA: TGTGCCAGCAGCTTAGGGGGGCACTCGAACACCGGGGAGCTGTTTTTT.

The V call is TRBV5-8, the J call TRBJ2-7; TRBD2 might be the D (6 bases). CDR1 and CDR2 from the germline V gene are SGHTS and YDEGEE. The germline V and J ends were trimmed by 0 bases and 3 bases, with 10 bases remaining between them. The CDR3 covers 14 residues. The CDR3 region has the DNA TGTGCCAGCAGCTTGGGGAGGGGCGGCTACGAGCAGTACTTC. It specifies CASSLGRGGYEQYF.

This clone has more than one count but fewer than ten. The chain carries TRBV6-1 and TRBJ1-1, with a weak D call TRBD1 (5 bases). CDR1 is MNHNS, CDR2 SASEGT, per germline. Trimming left V 0 bases short and J 1 base short, with 6 bases between. CDR3 length: 14 residues. CDR3 bases: TGTGCCAGCAGTGAAGCGCAGGGGAACACTGAAGCTTTCTTT. This codes for CASSEAQGNTEAFF.

This clone was recorded only once. The chain recombines TRBV11-2 with TRBJ2-3, with a weak D call TRBD2 (6 bases). The CDR3 length is 17 residues. V was shortened by 5 bases and J by 0 bases, with 18 bases between the two germline ends. The germline CDR1 and CDR2 sequences are SGHAT and FQNNGV. The CDR3 DNA follows: TGTGCCAGCAGCGGTCCTCTAGCGTTCATGAGCACAGATACGCAGTATTTT. It encodes CASSGPLAFMSTDTQYF.

V and J are TRBV9 and TRBJ2-5, with 7 bases identical to TRBD1. V trimming: 1 base; J trimming: 2 bases; junction bases outside the gene matches: 5. Germline CDR1 SGDLS, CDR2 YYNGEE. CDR3 size: 15 residues. The CDR3 is CASSVWGQLQETQYF. CDR3 DNA sequence: TGTGCCAGCAGCGTATGGGGACAGCTACAAGAGACCCAGTACTTC.

The chain uses TRBV5-8 and TRBJ1-5; 10 nucleotides line up with TRBD1. The CDR3 sequence is 15 residues long. Germline loops: CDR1 SGHTS, CDR2 YDEGEE. V was pared by 2 bases and J by 7 bases, with 6 bases of the junction left unmatched. The CDR3 DNA sequence: TGTGCCAGCAGCTTACGCCGGGACAGGGGACAGCCCCAGCATTTT. It specifies CASSLRRDRGQPQHF. The full variable domain, completed using reference TRBV5-8 and TRBJ1-5, is EAGVTQSPTHLIKTRGQQATLRCSPISGHTSVYWYQQALGLGLQFLLWYDEGEERNRGNFPPRFSGRQFPNYSSELNVNALELEDSALYLCASSLRRDRGQPQHFGDGTRLSIL.

J is TRBJ1-1 and V is TRBV4-1, with TRBD1 matching over 10 bases. Looked up from germline, CDR1 is MGHRA and CDR2 is YSYEKL. The J segment lost 3 bases and the V segment lost 0 bases, leaving 4 bases of the junction unmatched. This CDR3 has 16 amino acids. CDR3 nucleotides: TGCGCCAGCAGCCAAGAAGAGGACAGGGGGTACACTGAAGCTTTCTTT. Its protein is CASSQEEDRGYTEAFF.

This clone turned up a few times. This rearrangement joins TRBV24-1 to TRBJ2-3, with D hard to call. This CDR3 comprises 13 residues. V lost 4 bases and J lost 0, with 4 bases in between. Germline lookup yields CDR1 KGHDR and CDR2 SFDVKD. The CDR3 sequence: CATSESSTDTQYF. CDR3 nucleotide sequence: TGTGCCACCAGTGAATCTAGCACAGATACGCAGTATTTT.

This clone was recorded a few times. J is TRBJ1-2 and V is TRBV6-2 or TRBV6-3; TRBD1 is a possible D gene (5 bases). The V gene's germline CDR1 is MNHEY and CDR2 SVGEGT. Trimming left V 2 bases short and J 2 bases short, with 6 bases between. The CDR3 covers 13 residues. This chain's CDR3 is CASSYGGNYGYTF. DNA for the CDR3: TGTGCCAGCAGTTACGGGGGGAACTATGGCTACACCTTC.